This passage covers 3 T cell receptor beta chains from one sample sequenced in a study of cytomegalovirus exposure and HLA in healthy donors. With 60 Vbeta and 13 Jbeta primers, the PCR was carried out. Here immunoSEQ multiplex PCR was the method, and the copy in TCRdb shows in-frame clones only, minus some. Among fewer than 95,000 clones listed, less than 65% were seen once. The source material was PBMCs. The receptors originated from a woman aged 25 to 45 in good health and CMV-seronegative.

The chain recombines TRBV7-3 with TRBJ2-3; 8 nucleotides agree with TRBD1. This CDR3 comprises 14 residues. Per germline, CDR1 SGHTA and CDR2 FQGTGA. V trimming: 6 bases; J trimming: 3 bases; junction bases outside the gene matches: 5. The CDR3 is CASRFQGATDTQYF. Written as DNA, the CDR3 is TGTGCCAGCAGATTTCAGGGGGCGACAGATACGCAGTATTTT.

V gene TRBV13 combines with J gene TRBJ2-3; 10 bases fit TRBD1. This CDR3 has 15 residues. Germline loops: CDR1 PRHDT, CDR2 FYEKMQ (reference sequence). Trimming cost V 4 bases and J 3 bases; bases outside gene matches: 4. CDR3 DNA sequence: TGTGCCAGCAGCTCACGGACAGGGGGTACAGATACGCAGTATTTT. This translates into CASSSRTGGTDTQYF.

The CDR3 here is CASSSTSGRGQETQYF. CDR3 coding DNA: TGTGCCAGCAGCTCAACTAGCGGGAGAGGCCAAGAGACCCAGTACTTC. This rearrangement joins TRBV7-9 to TRBJ2-5, with 11 nucleotides matching TRBD2. CDR1 is SEHNR, CDR2 FQNEAQ, per germline (reference sequence). Germline trimming cut 4 bases from V and 1 base from J; bases unmatched to any gene: 5. This CDR3 has 16 amino acids. The full variable domain, in which reference TRBV7-9 and TRBJ2-5 provide the parts outside the CDR3, is DTGVSQNPRHKITKRGQNVTFRCDPISEHNRLYWYRQTLGQGPEFLTYFQNEAQLEKSRLLSDRFSAERPKGSFSTLEIQRTEQGDSAMYLCASSSTSGRGQETQYFGPGTRLLVL.